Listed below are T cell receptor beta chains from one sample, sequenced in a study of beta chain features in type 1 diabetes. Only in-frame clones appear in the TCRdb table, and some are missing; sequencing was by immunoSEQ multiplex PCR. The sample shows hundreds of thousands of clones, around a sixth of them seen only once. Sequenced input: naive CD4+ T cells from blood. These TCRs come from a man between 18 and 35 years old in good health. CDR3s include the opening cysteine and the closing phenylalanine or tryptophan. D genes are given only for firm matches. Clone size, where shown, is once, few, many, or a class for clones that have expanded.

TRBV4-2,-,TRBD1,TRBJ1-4,CASSQDWLGDRVEKLFF,TGTGCCAGCAGCCAAGATTGGCTGGGGGACAGGGTTGAAAAACTGTTTTTT
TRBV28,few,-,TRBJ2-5,CASSLWGNQETQYF,TGTGCCAGCAGTTTATGGGGGAACCAAGAGACCCAGTACTTC
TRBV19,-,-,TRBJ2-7,CASSIRGRTGYEQYF,TGTGCCAGTAGTATAAGGGGCAGAACTGGCTACGAGCAGTACTTC
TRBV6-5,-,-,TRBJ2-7,CASRAGTGSYEQYF,TGTGCCAGCAGGGCCGGGACGGGATCCTACGAGCAGTACTTC
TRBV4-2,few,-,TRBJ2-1,CASRRQGDYNEQFF,TGTGCCAGCAGGAGGCAGGGCGACTACAATGAGCAGTTCTTC
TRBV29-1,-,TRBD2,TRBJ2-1,CSVEPSGGWDEQFF,TGCAGCGTTGAACCTAGCGGGGGTTGGGATGAGCAGTTCTTC
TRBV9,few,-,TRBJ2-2,CASSVQVNTGELFF,TGTGCCAGCAGCGTCCAGGTTAACACCGGGGAGCTGTTTTTT
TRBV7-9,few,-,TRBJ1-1,CASSSPPRVDNTEAFF,TGTGCCAGCAGCTCACCCCCCAGGGTCGACAACACTGAAGCTTTCTTT
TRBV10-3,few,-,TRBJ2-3,CAIGGTDTQYF,TGTGCCATCGGAGGGACAGATACGCAGTATTTT
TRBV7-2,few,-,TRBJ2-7,CASSSPRQGAYEQYF,TGTGCCAGCAGCTCACCCCGGCAGGGCGCCTACGAGCAGTACTTC
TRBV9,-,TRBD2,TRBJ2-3,CASSPTTSGGTQYF,TGTGCCAGCAGTCCTACGACTAGCGGGGGAACGCAGTATTTT
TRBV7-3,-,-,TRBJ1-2,CASSSPSINYGYTF,TGTGCCAGCAGCTCACCGTCGATTAACTATGGCTACACCTTC
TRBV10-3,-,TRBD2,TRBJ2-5,CAISPGLAGGQETQYF,TGTGCCATCAGTCCCGGACTAGCGGGGGGGCAAGAGACCCAGTACTTC
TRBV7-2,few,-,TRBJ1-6,CASSSGQRVALHF,TGTGCCAGCAGCTCCGGACAGCGGGTAGCCCTCCACTTT
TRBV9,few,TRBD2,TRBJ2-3,CASSVRLAGGPSTDTQYF,TGTGCCAGCAGCGTACGACTAGCGGGGGGACCTAGCACAGATACGCAGTATTTT
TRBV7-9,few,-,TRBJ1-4,CASSLNPRVTGEKLFF,TGTGCCAGCAGCTTAAACCCGAGGGTAACCGGTGAAAAACTGTTTTTT
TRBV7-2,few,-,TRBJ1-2,CASSPRTYGYTF,TGTGCCAGCAGCCCCCGGACCTATGGCTACACCTTC
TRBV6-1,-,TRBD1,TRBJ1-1,CASRTGSEAFF,TGTGCCAGCAGGACAGGGTCTGAAGCTTTCTTT
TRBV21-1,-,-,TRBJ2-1,CASSKDRDIRMDYNEQFF,TGTGCCAGCAGCAAAGACAGGGATATTAGAATGGATTACAATGAGCAGTTCTTC
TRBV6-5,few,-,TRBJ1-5,CASSQIDNQPQHF,TGTGCCAGCAGTCAAATAGACAATCAGCCCCAGCATTTT
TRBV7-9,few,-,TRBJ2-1,CASSLNTGYLNEQFF,TGTGCCAGCAGCTTAAACACAGGGTACCTCAATGAGCAGTTCTTC
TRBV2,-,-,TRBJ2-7,CASSSGLRSYEQYF,TGTGCCAGCAGTTCGGGACTCCGTTCCTACGAGCAGTACTTC
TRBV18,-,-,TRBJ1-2,CASSPRDTGNYGYTF,TGTGCCAGCTCGCCCCGGGACACCGGTAACTATGGCTACACCTTC
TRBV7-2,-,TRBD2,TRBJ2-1,CATGGVISYNEQFF,TGTGCCACCGGGGGGGTAATCTCCTACAATGAGCAGTTCTTC
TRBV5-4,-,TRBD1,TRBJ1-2,CASSSAGGAGYTF,TGTGCCAGCAGCTCAGCAGGGGGCGCAGGCTACACCTTC
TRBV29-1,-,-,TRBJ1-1,CSVLQASAFF,TGCAGCGTGCTACAGGCCTCTGCTTTCTTT
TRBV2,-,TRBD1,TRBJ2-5,CASSARDRGRETQYF,TGTGCCAGCAGTGCCCGGGACAGGGGGCGAGAGACCCAGTACTTC
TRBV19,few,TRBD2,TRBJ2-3,CASSPAGGTDTQYF,TGTGCCAGTAGCCCAGCGGGAGGCACAGATACGCAGTATTTT
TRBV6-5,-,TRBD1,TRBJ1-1,CASSSADRVGTEAFF,TGTGCCAGCAGTTCCGCCGACAGGGTGGGCACTGAAGCTTTCTTT
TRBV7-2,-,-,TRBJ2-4,CASSLGRGGARNIQYF,TGTGCCAGCAGCTTAGGTCGTGGGGGGGCCAGGAACATTCAGTACTTC
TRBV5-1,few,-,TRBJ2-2,CASSLEYRPANTGELFF,TGCGCCAGCAGCTTGGAGTACAGACCAGCGAACACCGGGGAGCTGTTTTTT
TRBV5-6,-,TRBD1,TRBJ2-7,CASSRGTGSSYEQYF,TGTGCCAGCAGCCGGGGGACAGGGAGCTCCTACGAGCAGTACTTC
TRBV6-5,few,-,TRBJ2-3,CASSYMATDTQYF,TGTGCCAGCAGTTACATGGCTACAGATACGCAGTATTTT
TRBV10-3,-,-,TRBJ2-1,CAIRRADEQFF,TGTGCCATCAGAAGGGCGGATGAGCAGTTCTTC
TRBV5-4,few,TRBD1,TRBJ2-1,CASSLGGTGSYNEQFF,TGTGCCAGCAGCCTAGGCGGGACAGGCTCCTACAATGAGCAGTTCTTC
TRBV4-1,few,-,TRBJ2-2,CASSQAYRVTNTGELFF,TGCGCCAGCAGCCAAGCGTACAGGGTAACGAACACCGGGGAGCTGTTTTTT
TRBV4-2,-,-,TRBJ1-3,CASSQGRAGNTIYF,TGTGCCAGCAGCCAAGGCAGGGCCGGAAACACCATATATTTT
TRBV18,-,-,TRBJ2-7,CASSLNQGNGYEQYF,TGTGCCAGCTCACTCAATCAGGGGAACGGCTACGAGCAGTACTTC
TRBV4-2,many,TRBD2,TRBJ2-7,CASSQGLILWYEQYF,TGTGCCAGCAGCCAGGGACTAATATTGTGGTACGAGCAGTACTTC
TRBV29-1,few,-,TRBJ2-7,CSVGGFRAGSPYEQYF,TGCAGCGTTGGGGGATTCAGGGCAGGGTCTCCCTACGAGCAGTACTTC